These 9 T cell receptor beta chains were all obtained from the same sample, sequenced in a study of blood T cells in healthy people across ages. A second PCR, run for roughly 7 to 11 cycles, used a sample-barcoded 5' primer plus a J-beta primer mix. TCRdb reprocessed the 5' RACE reads via MiXCR and lists one record per CDR3 protein. In the table there are 1.5 million or so distinct CDR3 sequences, about 45% of which are singletons. Sequencing input: blood. Receptors were obtained from a woman younger than 30 in good health.

This clonotype was found a few times. The chain recombines TRBV4-2 with TRBJ1-4, with TRBD1 matching over 7 bases. CDR1 is LGHNA and CDR2 is YNFKEQ in the germline V gene. Trimming took 3 bases from V and 8 from J; bases not matched to a gene: 9. The CDR3 contains 15 residues. CDR3 DNA sequence: TGTGCCAGCAGCCAGGCAGGGGGGACGGACGAAAAACTGTTTTTT. This translates into CASSQAGGTDEKLFF.

This clonotype was observed a few times. The gene calls are TRBV7-2 and TRBJ2-7; D is unresolved. Per germline, CDR1 SGHTA and CDR2 FQGNSA. With 4 bases removed from V and 0 bases from J, the gap between germline ends came to 13 bases. The CDR3 extends over 15 amino acids. Here the CDR3 reads CASSSDTFFSYEQYF. As DNA, the CDR3 is TGTGCCAGCAGCTCTGACACTTTCTTCTCCTACGAGCAGTACTTC. Combining the CDR3 with reference TRBV7-2 and TRBJ2-7 gives the whole variable domain GAGVSQSPSNKVTEKGKDVELRCDPISGHTALYWYRQSLGQGLEFLIYFQGNSAPDKSGLPSDRFSAERTGGSVSTLTIQRTQQEDSAVYLCASSSDTFFSYEQYFGPGTRLTVT.

The chain uses TRBV14 and TRBJ1-4; a weak D match, TRBD1 (6 bases). The length of the CDR3 is 17 residues. V was cut by 1 base and J by 8 bases, with 20 bases left in between. Germline V gene data show CDR1 as SGHDN and CDR2 as FVKESK. The DNA of the CDR3 is TGTGCCAGCAGCCAAGCCAGGACAGCCCAGGGAGGGGAAAAACTGTTTTTT. It translates to CASSQARTAQGGEKLFF.

A few counts support this clonotype. The chain recombines TRBV29-1 with TRBJ1-3; D not resolved. CDR3 length: 13 amino acids. V was pared by 6 bases and J by 2 bases, with 11 bases between. The germline CDR1 and CDR2 sequences are SQVTM and ANQGSEA. The CDR3 here is CSVLKAPGNTIYF. In DNA, the CDR3 is TGCAGCGTCCTAAAAGCCCCTGGAAACACCATATATTTT.

This chain links TRBV7-9 with TRBJ2-3; D is possibly TRBD2 (6 bases). CDR3 size: 12 residues. Between the trimmed V and J ends, which lost 2 bases and 8 bases, there was a span of 8 bases. Germline V gene data show CDR1 as SEHNR and CDR2 as FQNEAQ (reference sequence). This CDR3 reads CASSLRDSTQYF. The CDR3 nucleotides are TGTGCCAGCAGCTTAAGGGACTCTACGCAGTATTTT.

This chain links TRBV27 with TRBJ2-7, with 8 positions matching TRBD2. CDR1 MNHEY and CDR2 SMNVEV come from the germline V gene (reference sequence). Trimming at V came to 3 bases and at J to 7 bases, leaving 11 bases not matched to a gene. The CDR3 is 15 amino acids. The DNA of the CDR3 is TGTGCCAGCAGTTTGACGCTAGCGGGCGGCAATGAGCAGTACTTC. Its translation is CASSLTLAGGNEQYF.

Only one count was recorded for this clonotype. The chain has TRBV2 and TRBJ2-7; D unresolved. CDR3 length: 15 residues. From germline, CDR1 is SNHLY and CDR2 FYNNEI. V was clipped by 6 bases and J by 7 bases, with 22 bases between them. The CDR3 DNA sequence: TGTGCCAGCAGGCCAAGGCTTAGCTCCTACAATGAGCAGTACTTC. Encoded protein: CASRPRLSSYNEQYF.

The rearrangement links TRBV28 to TRBJ1-2; maybe TRBD1 (6 bases). Germline CDR1 MDHEN, CDR2 SYDVKM. CDR3 length equals 13 residues. V lost 7 bases, J lost 5 bases, and 14 bases lay in between. The CDR3: CASNDGGGYGYTF. The CDR3 nucleotides read TGTGCCAGCAATGACGGGGGCGGGTATGGCTACACCTTC.

This clonotype has more than one count but fewer than ten. The chain uses TRBV28 and TRBJ2-7, with D perhaps matching TRBD1 (5 bases). Trimming took 8 bases from V and 11 from J, leaving 19 bases between them. Per germline, CDR1 MDHEN and CDR2 SYDVKM. The CDR3 spans 12 residues. The DNA for the CDR3 is TGTGCCAGCGACAGCCACGGAGACCTTAAGTACTTC. It is translated as CASDSHGDLKYF.